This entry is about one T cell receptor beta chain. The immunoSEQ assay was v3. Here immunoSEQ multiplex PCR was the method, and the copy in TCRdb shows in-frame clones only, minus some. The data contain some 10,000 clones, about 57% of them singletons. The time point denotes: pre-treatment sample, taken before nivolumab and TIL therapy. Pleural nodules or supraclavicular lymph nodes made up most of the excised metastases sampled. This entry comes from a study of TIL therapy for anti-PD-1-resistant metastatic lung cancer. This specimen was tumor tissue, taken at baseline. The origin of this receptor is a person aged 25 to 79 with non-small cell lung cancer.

For the CDR3, the DNA is TGTGCCAGCAGTGCCCGGGCGGGTAAGTACGAGCAGTACTTC. This translates into CASSARAGKYEQYF. The rearrangement joins TRBV2 to TRBJ2-7, with a tentative D call TRBD2 (5 bases). V lost 4 bases, J lost 4 bases, and 14 bases lay in between. The CDR3 is 14 residues long. Looked up from germline, CDR1 is SNHLY and CDR2 is FYNNEI.